This TCR beta chain was sequenced in a study of blood T cell repertoires in COVID-19. The overall study: Italy, Spain and the United States were the sources of the convalescent and acute COVID-19 samples. Sources were T cells, B-cell-depleted T cells, or PBMCs; the material itself was cDNA or gDNA.

Under the authors' procedure: It was from reference gene primer amplification that nucleated cell counts were estimated. The data were produced by immunoSEQ multiplex PCR, yet TCRdb's version contains in-frame clones alone and is incomplete. V and J calls and clone size are copied from that table; D and trimming were computed from the DNA. The sample records roughly 280,000 clones, roughly 80% being singletons. The sequence derives from a man between 60 and 75 years old with acute or convalescent COVID-19. The sequencing sample was made of peripheral blood.

The CDR3 spells CATSDSQGAGETQYF. The DNA for the CDR3 is TGTGCCACCAGTGATTCGCAGGGGGCAGGGGAGACCCAGTACTTC. The chain has TRBV24-1 and TRBJ2-5; 8 positions agree with TRBD1. The germline V gene has CDR1 KGHDR and CDR2 SFDVKD. J was trimmed by 5 bases and V by 2 bases; bases with no gene match: 6. The CDR3 has 15 residues.